This T cell receptor beta chain is drawn from a study of blood T cell repertoires in COVID-19. CDR1 is MDHEN, CDR2 SYDVKM, per germline. The J segment lost 6 bases and the V segment lost 4 bases, leaving 11 bases of the junction unmatched. The CDR3 has 15 residues. Sequencing was performed with immunoSEQ multiplex PCR; in TCRdb, only in-frame clones are kept and a portion is missing. Among about 210,000 clones, around four fifths were seen once, and the ten largest hold roughly 8%. The V gene is TRBV28, the J gene TRBJ1-1, with 7 bases aligning to TRBD1. The sequence was collected from a woman aged 50 to 65 with active or convalescent COVID-19. Sequences were obtained from peripheral blood. The DNA for the CDR3 is TGTGCCAGCAGTTCGCCAAGGGACAGTCGACCTGAAGCTTTCTTT. Its protein is CASSSPRDSRPEAFF.